The 7 T cell receptor beta chains below come from one sample, sequenced in a study of cytotoxic CD8 clonotypes in ibrutinib-treated CLL. Produced via immunoSEQ multiplex PCR; TCRdb's table is partial and in-frame only. This sample yields some 92,000 clones, of which roughly 80% are seen a single time; roughly 24% belongs to the top ten. This material consisted of PBMCs, taken after 24 months of ibrutinib treatment. The receptors were sampled from a human donor with chronic lymphocytic leukemia.

This sequence joins TRBV19 and TRBJ1-2; D remains unclear. V was pared by 7 bases and J by 0 bases, with 15 bases between. The CDR3 covers 15 residues. Germline CDR1 reads LNHDA; CDR2 reads SQIVND (reference sequence). The chain's CDR3 is CASISPGGSNYGYTF. For the CDR3, the DNA is TGTGCCAGTATCTCCCCGGGTGGCTCTAACTATGGCTACACCTTC.

Here the CDR3 DNA reads TGTGCCAGCAGGTCCGGACAGGGGGCGGACACCATATATTTT. Amino acid sequence: CASRSGQGADTIYF. The rearrangement links TRBV6-6 to TRBJ1-3, with 11 bases matching TRBD1. The CDR3 spans 14 residues. The V and J ends lost 6 bases and 8 bases, in that order; junction bases with no gene match: 6. Germline CDR1 MNHNY, CDR2 SVGAGI (reference sequence).

The chain uses TRBV28 and TRBJ2-7, with 11 bases fitting TRBD2. J gave up 7 bases and V 6 bases, and 11 bases lay outside the gene matches. This CDR3 has 15 amino acids. Germline V gene data show CDR1 as MDHEN and CDR2 as SYDVKM. The CDR3 DNA is TGTGCCAGCAGCCCCCCAACTAGCGGGAGAGGTGAGCAGTACTTC. It codes for CASSPPTSGRGEQYF.

The chain joins TRBV7-3 to TRBJ2-1; D gene ambiguous. This CDR3 spans 13 amino acids. Trimming cost V 5 bases and J 8 bases, with 13 bases left between them. The germline V gene encodes CDR1 SGHTA and CDR2 FQGTGA. In DNA, the CDR3 is TGTGCCAGCAGCCCAGGACGAATCGATGAGCAGTTCTTC. This translates into CASSPGRIDEQFF.

The chain is built from TRBV11-2 and TRBJ2-5; 9 bases align to TRBD1. In germline, CDR1 is SGHAT, CDR2 FQNNGV. Trimming removed 5 bases from V and 5 bases from J; junction bases left unmatched: 6. The CDR3 has 14 residues. CDR3 sequence reads: CASSQDRGGETQYF. The CDR3 DNA follows: TGTGCCAGCAGCCAGGACAGGGGCGGGGAGACCCAGTACTTC.

A word on this clone: One end of the junction is discordant with germline, which a read error may explain. This sequence joins TRBV25-1 and TRBJ2-2; D gene unclear. Germline CDR1 is MGHDK and CDR2 is SYGVNS. The CDR3 extends over 12 amino acids. CDR3 nucleotides: TGTGCCAGCAGTGAACTCACCCGGGAGCTGTTTTTT. Translation gives CASSELTRELFF.

The chain carries TRBV11-2 and TRBJ2-1, with D possibly TRBD2 on 6 matching bases. From germline, CDR1 is SGHAT and CDR2 FQNNGV. V lost 5 bases to trimming and J lost 6 bases, with 20 bases between them. The CDR3 extends over 16 amino acids. The chain's CDR3 is CASSPSVPTSTNEQFF. The DNA for the CDR3 is TGTGCCAGCAGCCCTAGCGTCCCTACCTCGACCAATGAGCAGTTCTTC.